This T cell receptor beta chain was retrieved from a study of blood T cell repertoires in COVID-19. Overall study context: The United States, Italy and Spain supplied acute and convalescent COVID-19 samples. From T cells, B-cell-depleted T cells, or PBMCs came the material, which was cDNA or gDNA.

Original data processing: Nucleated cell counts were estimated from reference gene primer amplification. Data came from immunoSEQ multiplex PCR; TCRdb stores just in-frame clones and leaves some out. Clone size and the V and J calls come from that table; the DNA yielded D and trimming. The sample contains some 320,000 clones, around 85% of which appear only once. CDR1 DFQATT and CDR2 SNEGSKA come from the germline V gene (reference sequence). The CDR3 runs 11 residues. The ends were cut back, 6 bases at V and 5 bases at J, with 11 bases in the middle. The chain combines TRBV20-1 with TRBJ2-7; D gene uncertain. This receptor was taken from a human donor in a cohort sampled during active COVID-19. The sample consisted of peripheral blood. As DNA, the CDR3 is TGCAGTGCAGCCTATGGAGACGAGCAGTACTTC. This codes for CSAAYGDEQYF.